This T cell receptor (beta chain) derives from a study of blood T cell repertoires in COVID-19. Study background: Acute and convalescent COVID-19 samples came from the United States, Italy and Spain. PBMCs, B-cell-depleted T cells, or T cells provided the cDNA or gDNA that made up the material.

In germline, CDR1 is SGHVS, CDR2 FQNEAQ. The CDR3 runs to 15 residues. The V end lost 5 bases, the J end lost 0 bases, and 11 bases lay between the germline ends. In the authors' workflow: How many nucleated cells were present was estimated from reference gene primer amplification. Some clones are missing from TCRdb's copy, which holds only in-frame ones; the method was immunoSEQ multiplex PCR. Clone size and V and J calls were adopted from that table, with D and trimming inferred from the DNA. This table holds 100,000 to 120,000 clones, around 80% found once. The rearrangement uses TRBV7-8 and TRBJ1-5; D not resolved. The origin of this receptor is a woman of 80 years or more with acute or convalescent COVID-19. The source material was peripheral blood. Written as DNA, the CDR3 is TGTGCCAGCAGCCCTCGCGATTATAGCAATCAGCCCCAGCATTTT. Translation: CASSPRDYSNQPQHF.